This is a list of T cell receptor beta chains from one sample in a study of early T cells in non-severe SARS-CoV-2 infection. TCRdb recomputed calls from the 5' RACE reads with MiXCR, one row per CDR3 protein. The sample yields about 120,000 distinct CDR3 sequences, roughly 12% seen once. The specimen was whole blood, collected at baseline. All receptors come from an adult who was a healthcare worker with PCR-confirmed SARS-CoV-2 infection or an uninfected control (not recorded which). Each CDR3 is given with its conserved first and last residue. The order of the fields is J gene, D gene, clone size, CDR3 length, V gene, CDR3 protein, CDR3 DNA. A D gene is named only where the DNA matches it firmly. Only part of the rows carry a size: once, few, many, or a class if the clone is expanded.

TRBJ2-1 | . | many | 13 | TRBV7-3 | CASSLRRYNEQFF | TGTGCCAGCAGCTTAAGACGGTACAATGAGCAGTTCTTC
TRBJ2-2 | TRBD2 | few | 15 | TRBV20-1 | CSAGRLARTIGELFF | TGCAGTGCTGGCCGACTAGCGCGGACGATCGGGGAGCTGTTTTTT
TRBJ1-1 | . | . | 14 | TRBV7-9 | CASSLSGNKNQAFF | TGTGCCAGCAGCTTATCGGGAAACAAGAATCAAGCTTTCTTT
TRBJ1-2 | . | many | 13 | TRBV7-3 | CASSLEPSSAYTF | TGTGCCAGCAGCTTAGAGCCCTCAAGTGCCTACACCTTC
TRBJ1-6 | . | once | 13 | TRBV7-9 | CASSLGHYEPLHF | TGTGCCAGCAGCCTAGGACACTATGAGCCCCTCCACTTT
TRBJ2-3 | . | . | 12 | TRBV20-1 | CSILAGLDTQYF | TGCAGTATTCTTGCGGGCCTGGATACGCAGTATTTT
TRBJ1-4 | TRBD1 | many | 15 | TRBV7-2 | CASSFLTGADEKLFF | TGTGCCAGCAGCTTCTTGACAGGGGCGGATGAAAAACTGTTTTTT
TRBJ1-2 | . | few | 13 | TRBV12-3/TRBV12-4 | CASSPPGRSGYTF | TGTGCCAGCAGTCCACCGGGCCGATCGGGCTACACCTTC
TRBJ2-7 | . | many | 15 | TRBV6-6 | CASSLLLAGSYEQYF | TGTGCCAGCAGCCTTTTACTAGCTGGGTCCTACGAGCAGTACTTC
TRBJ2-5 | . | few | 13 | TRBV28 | CASSQLAWETQYF | TGTGCCAGCAGCCAGCTAGCGTGGGAGACCCAGTACTTC
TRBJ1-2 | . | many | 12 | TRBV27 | CATFAPHSGYTF | TGTGCCACCTTTGCGCCTCACTCTGGCTACACCTTC
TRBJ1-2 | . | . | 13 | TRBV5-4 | CASSSPGESGYTF | TGTGCCAGCAGCTCCCCAGGGGAGAGTGGCTACACCTTC
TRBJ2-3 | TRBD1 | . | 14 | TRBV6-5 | CASSPWTGQDTQYF | TGTGCCAGCAGTCCCTGGACAGGGCAAGATACGCAGTATTTT
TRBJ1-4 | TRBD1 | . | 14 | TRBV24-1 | CATSETGSGEKLFF | TGTGCCACCAGTGAGACAGGGTCCGGCGAAAAACTGTTTTTT
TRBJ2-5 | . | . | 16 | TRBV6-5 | CASSYSNPGAQETQYF | TGTGCCAGCAGTTACTCGAACCCGGGGGCCCAAGAGACCCAGTACTTC
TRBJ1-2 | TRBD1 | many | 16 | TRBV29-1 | CSVEDHPGGVGYGYTF | TGCAGCGTTGAAGATCATCCAGGGGGAGTGGGCTATGGCTACACCTTC